This TCR beta chain emerged from a study of vaccination effects on CD4 cells after COVID-19. Overall study: Of the BNT162b2 and mRNA-1273 vaccines, participants received two doses of one or the other.

Antigen-specific CD4+ T cells were expanded with viral peptide pools in the ViraFEST assay before sequencing. At the end of nine to ten days of culture, CD4+ T cells were isolated. Vaccinees lacked prior SARS-CoV-2 infection and tested negative for nucleocapsid antibodies. For each well, about 2 million PBMC were cultured with about 10 IU/ml IL-2 and 9.5 to 10 ug/ml peptides. As for this clone: Its antigen is as yet unknown.

From germline, CDR1 is LNHNV and CDR2 YYDKDF (reference sequence). The length of the CDR3 is 12 residues. Trimming took 0 bases from V and 8 from J, leaving 5 bases between them. Method: immunoSEQ multiplex PCR; TCRdb's copy keeps in-frame clones and lacks some. The table lists 35,000 to 55,000 clones, around 77% of them singletons. V gene TRBV15 combines with J gene TRBJ2-1, with D hard to call. The source was CD4+ T cells from PBMCs cultured with SARS-CoV-2 spike peptides, collected before COVID-19 vaccination. The receptor was isolated from a human donor who received a COVID-19 vaccine. The CDR3 loop is CATSRDRDEQFF. CDR3 nucleotide sequence: TGTGCCACCAGCAGAGATCGTGATGAGCAGTTCTTC.